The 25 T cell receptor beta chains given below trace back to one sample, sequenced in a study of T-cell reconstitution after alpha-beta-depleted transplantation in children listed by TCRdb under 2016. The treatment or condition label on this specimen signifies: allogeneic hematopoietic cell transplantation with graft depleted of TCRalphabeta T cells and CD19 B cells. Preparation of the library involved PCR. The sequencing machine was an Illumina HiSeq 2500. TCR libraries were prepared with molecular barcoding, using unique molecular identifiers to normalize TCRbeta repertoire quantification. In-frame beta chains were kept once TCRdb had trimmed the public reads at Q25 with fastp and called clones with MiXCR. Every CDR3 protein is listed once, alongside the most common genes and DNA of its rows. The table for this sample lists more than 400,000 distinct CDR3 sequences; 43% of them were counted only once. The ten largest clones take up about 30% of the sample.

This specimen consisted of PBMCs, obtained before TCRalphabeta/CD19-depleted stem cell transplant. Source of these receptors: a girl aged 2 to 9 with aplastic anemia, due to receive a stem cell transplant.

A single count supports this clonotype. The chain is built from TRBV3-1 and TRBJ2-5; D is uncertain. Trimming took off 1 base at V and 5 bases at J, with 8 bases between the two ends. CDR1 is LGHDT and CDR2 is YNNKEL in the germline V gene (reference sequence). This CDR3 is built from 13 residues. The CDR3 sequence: CASSQVAWETQYF. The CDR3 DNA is TGTGCCAGCAGCCAAGTGGCCTGGGAGACCCAGTACTTC.

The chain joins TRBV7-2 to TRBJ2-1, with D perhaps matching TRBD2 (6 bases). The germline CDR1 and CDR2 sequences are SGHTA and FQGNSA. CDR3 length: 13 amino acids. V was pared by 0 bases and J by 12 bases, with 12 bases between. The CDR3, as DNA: TGTGCCAGCAGCTTAGCGTCGGGAGATAGGCAGTTCTTC. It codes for CASSLASGDRQFF.

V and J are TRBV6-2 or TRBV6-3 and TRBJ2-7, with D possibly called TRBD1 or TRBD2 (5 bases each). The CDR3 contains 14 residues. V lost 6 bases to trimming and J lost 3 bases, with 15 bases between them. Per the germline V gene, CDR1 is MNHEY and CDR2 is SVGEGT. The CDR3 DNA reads TGTGCCAGCAGATGGGACCCCAGGGTCTACGAGCAGTACTTC. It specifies CASRWDPRVYEQYF.

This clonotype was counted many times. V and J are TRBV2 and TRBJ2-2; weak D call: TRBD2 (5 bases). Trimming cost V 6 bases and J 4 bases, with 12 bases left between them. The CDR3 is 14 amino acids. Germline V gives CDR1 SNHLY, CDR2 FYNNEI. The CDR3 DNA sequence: TGTGCCAGCAGATTATTAGCGTCCACCGGGGAGCTGTTTTTT. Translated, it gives CASRLLASTGELFF. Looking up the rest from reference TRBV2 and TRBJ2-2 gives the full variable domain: EPEVTQTPSHQVTQMGQEVILRCVPISNHLYFYWYRQILGQKVEFLVSFYNNEISEKSEIFDDQFSVERPDGSNFTLKIRSTKLEDSAMYFCASRLLASTGELFFGEGSRLTVL.

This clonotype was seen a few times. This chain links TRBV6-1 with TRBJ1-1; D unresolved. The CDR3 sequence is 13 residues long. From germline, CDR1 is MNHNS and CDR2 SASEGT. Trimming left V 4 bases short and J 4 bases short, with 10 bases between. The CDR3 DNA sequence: TGTGCCAGCAGTGCAGCGTTCGGCACTGAAGCTTTCTTT. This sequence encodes CASSAAFGTEAFF.

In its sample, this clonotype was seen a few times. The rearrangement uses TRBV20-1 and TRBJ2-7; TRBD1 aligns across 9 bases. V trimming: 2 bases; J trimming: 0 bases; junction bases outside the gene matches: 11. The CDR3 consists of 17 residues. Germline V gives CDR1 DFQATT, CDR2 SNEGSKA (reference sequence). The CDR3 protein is CSARHRPGQGNSYEQYF. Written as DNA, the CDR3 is TGCAGTGCTAGACACCGACCGGGACAGGGAAACTCCTACGAGCAGTACTTC.

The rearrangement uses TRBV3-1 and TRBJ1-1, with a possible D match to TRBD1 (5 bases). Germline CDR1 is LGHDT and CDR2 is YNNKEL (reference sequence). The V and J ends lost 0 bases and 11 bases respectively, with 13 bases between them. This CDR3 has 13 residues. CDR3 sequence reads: CASSQESGSVAFF. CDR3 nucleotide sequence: TGTGCCAGCAGCCAAGAGTCAGGGTCGGTGGCTTTCTTT.

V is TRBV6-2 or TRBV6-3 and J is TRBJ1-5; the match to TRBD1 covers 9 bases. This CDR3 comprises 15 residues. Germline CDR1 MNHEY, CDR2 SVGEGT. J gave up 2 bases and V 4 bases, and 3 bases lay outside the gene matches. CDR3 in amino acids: CASSSWTGGNQPQHF. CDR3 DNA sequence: TGTGCCAGCAGTTCATGGACAGGGGGCAATCAGCCCCAGCATTTT.

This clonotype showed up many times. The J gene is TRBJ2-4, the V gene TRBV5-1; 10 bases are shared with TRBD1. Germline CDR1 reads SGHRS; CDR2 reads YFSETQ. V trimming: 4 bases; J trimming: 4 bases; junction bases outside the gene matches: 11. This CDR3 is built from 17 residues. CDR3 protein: CASSEAAGTGVKNIQYF. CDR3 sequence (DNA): TGCGCCAGCAGCGAGGCAGCCGGGACAGGGGTTAAAAACATTCAGTACTTC.

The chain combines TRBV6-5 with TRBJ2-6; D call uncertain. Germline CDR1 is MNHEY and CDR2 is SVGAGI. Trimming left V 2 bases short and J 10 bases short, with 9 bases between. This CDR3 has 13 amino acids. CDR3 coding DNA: TGTGCCAGCAGTTACGGCATCCAGAACGTCCTGACTTTC. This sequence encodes CASSYGIQNVLTF.

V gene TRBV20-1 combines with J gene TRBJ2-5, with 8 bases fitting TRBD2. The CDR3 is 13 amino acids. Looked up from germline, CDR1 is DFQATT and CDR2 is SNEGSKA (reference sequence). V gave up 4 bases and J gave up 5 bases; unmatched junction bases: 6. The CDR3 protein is CSAKRGRRETQYF. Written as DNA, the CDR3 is TGCAGTGCTAAGCGGGGGAGGAGGGAGACCCAGTACTTC.

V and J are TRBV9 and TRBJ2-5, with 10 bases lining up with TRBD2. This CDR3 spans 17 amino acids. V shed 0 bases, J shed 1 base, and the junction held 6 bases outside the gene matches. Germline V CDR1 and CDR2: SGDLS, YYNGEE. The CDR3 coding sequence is TGTGCCAGCAGCGTAGTAGGGCTAGCGGGGGCCCAAGAGACCCAGTACTTC. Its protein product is CASSVVGLAGAQETQYF.

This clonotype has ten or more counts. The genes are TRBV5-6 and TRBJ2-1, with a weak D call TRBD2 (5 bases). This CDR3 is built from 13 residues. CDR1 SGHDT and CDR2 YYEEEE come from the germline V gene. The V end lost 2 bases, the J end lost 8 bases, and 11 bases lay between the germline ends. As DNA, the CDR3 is TGTGCCAGCAGCTTTCTAGCTAGGGATGAGCAGTTCTTC. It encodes CASSFLARDEQFF.

CDR3 nucleotides: TGCAGTGCTAGGGCCGCTAAGGGAGGGCGTGCACACGAGCAGTACTTC. This codes for CSARAAKGGRAHEQYF. The rearrangement links TRBV20-1 to TRBJ2-7; 7 bases line up with TRBD2. Per germline, CDR1 DFQATT and CDR2 SNEGSKA (reference sequence). There are 16 residues in the CDR3. J gave up 5 bases and V 3 bases, and 16 bases lay outside the gene matches.

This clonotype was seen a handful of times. Here the CDR3 DNA reads TGTGCCAGCAGCCTAACCGCCGGGTTCAATGAGCAGTTCTTC. It codes for CASSLTAGFNEQFF. The chain joins TRBV11-2 to TRBJ2-1; D not resolved. Germline V gene data show CDR1 as SGHAT and CDR2 as FQNNGV. The CDR3 runs to 14 residues. V was trimmed by 5 bases and J by 6 bases, leaving 14 bases between them.

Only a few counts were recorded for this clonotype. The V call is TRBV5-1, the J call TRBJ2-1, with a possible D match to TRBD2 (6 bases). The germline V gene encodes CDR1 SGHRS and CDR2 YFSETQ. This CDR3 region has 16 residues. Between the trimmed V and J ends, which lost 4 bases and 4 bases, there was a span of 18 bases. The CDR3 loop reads CASSPLGASVYNEQFF. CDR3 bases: TGCGCCAGCAGCCCGCTAGGGGCTAGCGTTTACAATGAGCAGTTCTTC.

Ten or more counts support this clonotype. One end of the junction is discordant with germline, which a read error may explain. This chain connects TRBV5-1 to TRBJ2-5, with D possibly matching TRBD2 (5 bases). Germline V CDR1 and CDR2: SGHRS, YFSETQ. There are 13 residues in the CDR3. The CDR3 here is CASSLGSEETQYF. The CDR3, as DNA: TGTGCCAGCAGTTTAGGTAGCGAAGAGACCCAGTACTTC. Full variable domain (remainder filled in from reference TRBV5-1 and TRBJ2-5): KAGVTQTPRYLIKTRGQQVTLSCSPISGHRSVSWYQQTPGQGLQFLFEYFSETQRNKGNFPGRFSGRQFSNSRSEMNVSTLELGDSALYLCASSLGSEETQYFGPGTRLLVL.

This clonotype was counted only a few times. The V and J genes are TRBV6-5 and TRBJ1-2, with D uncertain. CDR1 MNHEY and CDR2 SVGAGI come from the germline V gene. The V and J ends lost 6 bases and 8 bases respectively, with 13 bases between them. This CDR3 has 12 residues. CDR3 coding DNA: TGTGCCAGCAGGAGAGACACCGGAGGCTACACCTTC. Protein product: CASRRDTGGYTF.

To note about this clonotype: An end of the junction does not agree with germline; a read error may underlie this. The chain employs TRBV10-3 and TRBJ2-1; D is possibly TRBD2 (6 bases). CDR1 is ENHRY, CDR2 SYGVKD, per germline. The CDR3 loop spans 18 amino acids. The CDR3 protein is CAISAFNTWQGGCNEQLF. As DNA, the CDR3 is TGTGCCATCAGCGCATTTAATACTTGGCAGGGAGGATGCAATGAGCAGCTCTTC.

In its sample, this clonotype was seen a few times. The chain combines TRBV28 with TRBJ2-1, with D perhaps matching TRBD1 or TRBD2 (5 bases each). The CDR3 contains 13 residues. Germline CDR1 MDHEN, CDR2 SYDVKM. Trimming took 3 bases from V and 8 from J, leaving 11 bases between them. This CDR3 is CASSLLGDHEQFF. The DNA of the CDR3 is TGTGCCAGCAGTTTGTTGGGGGACCATGAGCAGTTCTTC. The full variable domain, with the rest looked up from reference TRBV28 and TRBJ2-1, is DVKVTQSSRYLVKRTGEKVFLECVQDMDHENMFWYRQDPGLGLRLIYFSYDVKMKEKGDIPEGYSVSREKKERFSLILESASTNQTSMYLCASSLLGDHEQFFGPGTRLTVL.

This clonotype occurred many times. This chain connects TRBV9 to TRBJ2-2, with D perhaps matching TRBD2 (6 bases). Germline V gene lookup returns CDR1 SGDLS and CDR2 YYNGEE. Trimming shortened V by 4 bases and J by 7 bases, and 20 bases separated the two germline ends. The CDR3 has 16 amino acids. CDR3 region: CASSPRRESAGGELFF. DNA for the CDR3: TGTGCCAGCAGCCCACGGAGGGAGTCGGCGGGCGGGGAGCTGTTTTTT.

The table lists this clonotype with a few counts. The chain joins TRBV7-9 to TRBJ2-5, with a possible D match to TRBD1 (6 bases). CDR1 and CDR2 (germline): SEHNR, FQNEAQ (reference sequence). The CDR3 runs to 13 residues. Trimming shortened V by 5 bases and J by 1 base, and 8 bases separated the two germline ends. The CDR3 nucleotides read TGTGCCAGCAGCGGGGGCTTCCAAGAGACCCAGTACTTC. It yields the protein CASSGGFQETQYF.

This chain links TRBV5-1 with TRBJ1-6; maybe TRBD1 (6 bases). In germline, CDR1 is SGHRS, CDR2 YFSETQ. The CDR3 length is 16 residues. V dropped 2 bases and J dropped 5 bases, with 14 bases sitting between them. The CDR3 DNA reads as TGCGCCAGCAGCTTACGTTACGCAGGGGATAATTCACCCCTCCACTTT. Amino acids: CASSLRYAGDNSPLHF.

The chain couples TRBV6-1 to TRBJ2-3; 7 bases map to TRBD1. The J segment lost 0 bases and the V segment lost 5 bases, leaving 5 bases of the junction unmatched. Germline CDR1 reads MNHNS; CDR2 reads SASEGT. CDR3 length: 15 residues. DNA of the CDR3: TGTGCCAGCAGTCGACGACAGGGAAGCACAGATACGCAGTATTTT. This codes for CASSRRQGSTDTQYF.

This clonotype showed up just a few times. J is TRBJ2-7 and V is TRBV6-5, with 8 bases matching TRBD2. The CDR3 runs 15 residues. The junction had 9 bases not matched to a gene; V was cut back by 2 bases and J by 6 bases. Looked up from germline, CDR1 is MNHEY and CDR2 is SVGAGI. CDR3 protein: CASSYGSGRRGEQYF. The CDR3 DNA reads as TGTGCCAGCAGTTACGGAAGCGGGAGAAGGGGCGAGCAGTACTTC.